The 13 T cell receptor beta chains below were found in one sample sequenced in a study of identical twins. TCRdb independently ran MiXCR on the 5' RACE reads; one entry per CDR3 protein. The table has 500,000 to 600,000 distinct CDR3 sequences, about 20% seen once; the top ten hold 0.91%. This sample was shared with a second study, whose subject was T cells expressing NK-cell markers.

The sequenced sample was CD4+ T cells sorted from blood. All receptors come from a woman under 30 in good health.

The chain employs TRBV6-5 and TRBJ1-1, with D unclear. The CDR3 contains 11 residues. Trimming removed 5 bases from V and 8 bases from J, with 9 bases in between. The germline CDR1 and CDR2 sequences are MNHEY and SVGAGI. Here the CDR3 reads CASSRGGEAFF. CDR3 in DNA: TGTGCCAGCAGTCGCGGCGGGGAAGCTTTCTTT.

The rearrangement uses TRBV20-1 and TRBJ2-4; 8 nucleotides match TRBD2. Trimming at V came to 7 bases and at J to 2 bases, leaving 4 bases not matched to a gene. Per germline, CDR1 DFQATT and CDR2 SNEGSKA (reference sequence). CDR3 size: 13 residues. CDR3 in amino acids: CSGERGPKNIQYF. The CDR3 nucleotides read TGCAGTGGCGAGCGGGGGCCCAAAAACATTCAGTACTTC.

This clonotype occurred a few times. The genes are TRBV12-3 or TRBV12-4 and TRBJ1-2; 7 positions agree with TRBD1. Trimming removed 2 bases from V and 8 bases from J; junction bases left unmatched: 2. The CDR3 has 12 amino acids. In DNA, the CDR3 is TGTGCCAGCAGTTTAAGGGGGCACGGCTACACCTTC. It codes for CASSLRGHGYTF.

The V gene is TRBV7-6, the J gene TRBJ2-1; D is undetermined. Germline values: CDR1 SGHVS, CDR2 FNYEAQ. V lost 3 bases to trimming and J lost 10 bases, with 13 bases between them. This CDR3 comprises 13 residues. CDR3: CASSFDWSREQFF. The CDR3, as DNA: TGTGCCAGCAGCTTCGACTGGAGTCGAGAGCAGTTCTTC. Together with reference TRBV7-6 and TRBJ2-1, the CDR3 gives the full variable domain: GAGVSQSPRYKVTKRGQDVALRCDPISGHVSLYWYRQALGQGPEFLTYFNYEAQQDKSGLPNDRFSAERPEGSISTLTIQRTEQRDSAMYRCASSFDWSREQFFGPGTRLTVL.

This clonotype occurred a few times. The chain employs TRBV7-3 and TRBJ1-2; TRBD1 might be the D (6 bases). Trimming removed 4 bases at V and 7 bases at J, with 13 bases between. The CDR3 length is 13 residues. Germline loops: CDR1 SGHTA, CDR2 FQGTGA. The CDR3 DNA follows: TGTGCCAGCAGCTCACCAAACAGGGCTGGCTACACCTTC. Amino acid sequence: CASSSPNRAGYTF.

This clonotype showed up just a few times. V and J are TRBV2 and TRBJ1-6; TRBD1 is a possible D gene (6 bases). The CDR3 runs to 13 residues. Germline assignment: CDR1 SNHLY and CDR2 FYNNEI. V was trimmed by 5 bases and J by 7 bases, leaving 9 bases between them. In DNA form, the CDR3 reads TGTGCCAGCAGTAAAGACAGGAATTCACCCCTCCACTTT. Amino acid sequence: CASSKDRNSPLHF.

This chain links TRBV5-1 with TRBJ2-1; 16 bases are a match to TRBD2. V was pared by 5 bases and J by 8 bases, with 13 bases of the junction left unmatched. The CDR3 extends over 18 amino acids. CDR1 is SGHRS and CDR2 is YFSETQ in the germline V gene. CDR3 in DNA: TGCGCCAGCAGTTCGGGACTAGCGGGAGGGCCACTCCGTTATGAGCAGTTCTTC. It is translated as CASSSGLAGGPLRYEQFF. The entire variable domain, with the rest obtained from reference TRBV5-1 and TRBJ2-1, is as follows: KAGVTQTPRYLIKTRGQQVTLSCSPISGHRSVSWYQQTPGQGLQFLFEYFSETQRNKGNFPGRFSGRQFSNSRSEMNVSTLELGDSALYLCASSSGLAGGPLRYEQFFGPGTRLTVL.

This chain uses TRBV7-2 with TRBJ2-7; 8 nucleotides agree with TRBD2. CDR1 is SGHTA, CDR2 FQGNSA, per germline. The CDR3 is made up of 16 amino acids. The trim removed 2 bases at V and 3 bases at J, leaving 9 bases unmatched. The DNA of the CDR3 is TGTGCCAGCAGCTTACTGCCGACTAGCGTAGACTACGAGCAGTACTTC. Translated, it gives CASSLLPTSVDYEQYF.

Only a few counts were recorded for this clonotype. The CDR3: CASSLDREDEQYF. The CDR3 DNA follows: TGCGCCAGCAGCTTGGACAGGGAGGACGAGCAGTACTTC. This chain joins TRBV5-1 and TRBJ2-7; D possibly matches TRBD1 or TRBD2 (6 bases each). The CDR3 covers 13 residues. The germline V and J ends were trimmed by 0 bases and 5 bases, with 9 bases remaining between them. The germline CDR1 and CDR2 sequences are SGHRS and YFSETQ.

At least ten counts were recorded for this clonotype. The genes are TRBV23-1 and TRBJ2-7, with unresolved D. TRBV23-1 is labeled an ORF, and its function is uncertain. CDR3 length: 16 amino acids. The ends were cut back, 4 bases at V and 0 bases at J, with 16 bases in the middle. CDR3 nucleotide sequence: TGCGCCAGCAGTCTCGGCGCGCCCGTTAGCTCCTACGAGCAGTACTTC. Encoded protein: CASSLGAPVSSYEQYF.

This clonotype was detected a few times. V usage is TRBV20-1 and J usage is TRBJ2-1; D gene uncertain. The CDR3 contains 17 residues. Germline CDR1 and CDR2: DFQATT and SNEGSKA (reference sequence). V lost 0 bases, J lost 3 bases, and 18 bases lay in between. The CDR3 DNA follows: TGCAGTGCTAGAGATCTCTTCACTTATCCTGGCTACAATGAGCAGTTCTTC. As protein: CSARDLFTYPGYNEQFF.

This clonotype was picked up a small number of times. This chain uses TRBV5-1 with TRBJ1-4; D is unresolved. Germline assignment: CDR1 SGHRS and CDR2 YFSETQ. The V end was cut by 4 bases, the J end by 0 bases, with 10 bases between. CDR3 length equals 15 residues. CDR3 nucleotides: TGCGCCAGCAGCGCCGGACGGGCAACTAATGAAAAACTGTTTTTT. This codes for CASSAGRATNEKLFF.

The chain recombines TRBV7-9 with TRBJ1-2; D may be TRBD1 (6 bases). This CDR3 region has 14 residues. Per germline, CDR1 SEHNR and CDR2 FQNEAQ (reference sequence). V was clipped by 2 bases and J by 2 bases, with 9 bases between them. CDR3 protein: CASSLHQGNYGYTF. The CDR3 coding sequence is TGTGCCAGCAGCTTACATCAGGGGAACTATGGCTACACCTTC.